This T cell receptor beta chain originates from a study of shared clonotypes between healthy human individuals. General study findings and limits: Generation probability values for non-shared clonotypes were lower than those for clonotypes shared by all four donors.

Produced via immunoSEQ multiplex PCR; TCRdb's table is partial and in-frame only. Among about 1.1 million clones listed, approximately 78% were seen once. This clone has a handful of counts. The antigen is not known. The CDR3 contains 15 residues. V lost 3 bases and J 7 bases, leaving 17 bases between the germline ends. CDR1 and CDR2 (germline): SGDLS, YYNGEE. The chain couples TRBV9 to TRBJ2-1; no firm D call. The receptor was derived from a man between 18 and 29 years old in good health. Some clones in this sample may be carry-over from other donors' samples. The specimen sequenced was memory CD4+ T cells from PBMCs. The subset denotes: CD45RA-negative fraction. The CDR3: CASSAGAQWVNEQFF. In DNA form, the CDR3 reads TGTGCCAGCAGCGCAGGAGCCCAGTGGGTGAATGAGCAGTTCTTC.